The 12 T cell receptor beta chains below were found in one sample sequenced in a study of shared clonotypes between healthy human individuals. Method: immunoSEQ multiplex PCR; TCRdb's copy keeps in-frame clones and lacks some. The table has fewer than 3 million clones, around 93% seen once. Material for sequencing was naive CD4+ T cells from PBMCs. Described subset: CD45RA+ positively selected. The receptors originated from a man aged 18 to 35 in good health. Some clones in this sample may be carry-over from other donors' samples.

J is TRBJ1-1 and V is TRBV6-5; 9 nucleotides match TRBD1. The CDR3 has 14 residues. Germline-derived CDR1 and CDR2 are MNHEY and SVGAGI. J was trimmed by 4 bases and V by 5 bases; bases with no gene match: 5. CDR3 in amino acids: CASSTTGGITEAFF. The CDR3 DNA sequence: TGTGCCAGCAGTACGACAGGGGGGATCACTGAAGCTTTCTTT.

The V call is TRBV6-5, the J call TRBJ2-1; weak D call: TRBD2 (6 bases). Trimming shortened V by 11 bases and J by 6 bases, and 11 bases separated the two germline ends. Germline V lookup: CDR1 MNHEY, CDR2 SVGAGI. The CDR3 sequence is 11 residues long. The CDR3 region has the DNA TGTGCCGCAAGGCGGGGCAATGAGCAGTTCTTC. It encodes CAARRGNEQFF.

The V and J genes are TRBV27 and TRBJ2-7; TRBD2 aligns across 9 bases. V was pared by 6 bases and J by 6 bases, with 6 bases of the junction left unmatched. Germline assignment: CDR1 MNHEY and CDR2 SMNVEV (reference sequence). This CDR3 has 13 amino acids. The DNA of the CDR3 is TGTGCCAGCAGGGTTAGCGGGAGTGGCGAGCAGTACTTC. Encoded protein: CASRVSGSGEQYF.

J is TRBJ2-5 and V is TRBV7-3; D might be TRBD2 (6 bases). The germline V gene encodes CDR1 SGHTA and CDR2 FQGTGA. This CDR3 is 16 amino acids long. V lost 0 bases and J 2 bases, leaving 13 bases between the germline ends. The CDR3 protein is CASSLTGSGAQETQYF. CDR3 nucleotides: TGTGCCAGCAGCTTAACGGGGTCGGGAGCTCAAGAGACCCAGTACTTC.

This chain uses TRBV18 with TRBJ1-3; no clear D gene. The V end lost 2 bases, the J end lost 4 bases, and 15 bases lay between the germline ends. This CDR3 has 16 residues. Per the germline V gene, CDR1 is KGHSH and CDR2 is LQKENI. The CDR3 sequence is CASSPSMAGSGNTIYF. CDR3 DNA: TGTGCCAGCTCACCATCAATGGCCGGATCCGGAAACACCATATATTTT.

This clone was recorded a few times. This chain links TRBV9 with TRBJ1-3; 7 bases match TRBD1. The J segment lost 4 bases and the V segment lost 0 bases, leaving 10 bases of the junction unmatched. The CDR3 runs 17 residues. Per germline, CDR1 SGDLS and CDR2 YYNGEE. The CDR3 protein is CASSVGDTGVAGNTIYF. CDR3 nucleotide sequence: TGTGCCAGCAGCGTAGGAGATACAGGGGTTGCCGGAAACACCATATATTTT.

The chain carries TRBV7-2 and TRBJ1-5; TRBD1 matches 7 bases. There are 15 residues in the CDR3. Losses at the gene ends were 2 bases for V and 7 bases for J; bases not matched to a gene: 8. Germline V CDR1 and CDR2: SGHTA, FQGNSA. The CDR3 sequence is CASSLIGGAGQPQHF. CDR3 nucleotides: TGTGCCAGCAGCTTAATAGGGGGCGCCGGCCAGCCCCAGCATTTT.

This rearrangement joins TRBV5-6 to TRBJ1-4; maybe TRBD1 (5 bases). Deletions cut 1 base from V and 12 bases from J, with 16 bases between. The CDR3 length is 14 residues. CDR1 is SGHDT, CDR2 YYEEEE, per germline. The DNA of the CDR3 is TGTGCCAGCAGCTTGAATGGAAACTCCAGGGAACTGTTTTTT. Protein product: CASSLNGNSRELFF.

With respect to this clone: Other DNA sequences from this sample encode an identical CDR3 as well. This chain joins TRBV4-1 and TRBJ1-3, with D perhaps matching TRBD1 (5 bases). V shed 0 bases and J shed 4 bases, with 10 bases lying between them. Germline values: CDR1 MGHRA, CDR2 YSYEKL. The CDR3 has 15 amino acids. CDR3 sequence reads: CASSQDGTEGNTIYF. CDR3 DNA: TGCGCCAGCAGCCAAGACGGGACGGAAGGAAACACCATATATTTT.

The V call is TRBV6-1, the J call TRBJ1-2; TRBD1 might be the D (6 bases). CDR3 size: 13 residues. Trimming removed 5 bases at V and 4 bases at J, with 11 bases between. Germline lookup yields CDR1 MNHNS and CDR2 SASEGT. The CDR3 reads CASSRQESYGYTF. The CDR3 nucleotides are TGTGCCAGCAGTCGACAGGAGAGCTATGGCTACACCTTC.

V usage is TRBV11-2 and J usage is TRBJ1-2; no firm D call. Germline CDR1 SGHAT, CDR2 FQNNGV. Trimming took off 1 base at V and 6 bases at J, with 6 bases between the two ends. The CDR3 loop spans 12 amino acids. CDR3 sequence reads: CASSLGGDGYTF. DNA for the CDR3: TGTGCCAGCAGCTTAGGGGGAGATGGCTACACCTTC.

The rearrangement joins TRBV6-1 to TRBJ2-1, with D unclear. From germline, CDR1 is MNHNS and CDR2 SASEGT. The CDR3 length is 14 residues. Trimming pared 2 bases from V and 5 bases from J, leaving 10 bases between. The CDR3 sequence: CASSEPGRNNEQFF. Written as DNA, the CDR3 is TGTGCCAGCAGTGAACCTGGCAGGAACAATGAGCAGTTCTTC.